This T cell receptor (beta chain) was recovered during a study of brain T cells in children with intractable seizures. Produced via immunoSEQ multiplex PCR; TCRdb's table is partial and in-frame only. Found here are about 340,000 clones, 93% of them singletons; the top ten hold 4.5% to 7%. The time point was: blood from clinic visit 5 months post-surgery; TSC patient then seizure free. Worth noting for this clone: Its target is unknown.

The study's findings and limits: Clones missing pre-surgery may reflect undersampling of that blood sample.

There are 13 residues in the CDR3. The V end was cut by 5 bases, the J end by 4 bases, with 12 bases between. Per the germline V gene, CDR1 is MNHEY and CDR2 is SMNVEV (reference sequence). The sequencing here drew on peripheral blood, taken 4 to 5 months after surgery. The origin of this receptor is a boy under two years old with tuberous sclerosis and intractable seizures. The chain links TRBV27 to TRBJ2-7; D remains unclear. CDR3 sequence: CASSVGVRYEQYF. DNA for the CDR3: TGTGCCAGCAGTGTCGGTGTGCGGTACGAGCAGTACTTC.